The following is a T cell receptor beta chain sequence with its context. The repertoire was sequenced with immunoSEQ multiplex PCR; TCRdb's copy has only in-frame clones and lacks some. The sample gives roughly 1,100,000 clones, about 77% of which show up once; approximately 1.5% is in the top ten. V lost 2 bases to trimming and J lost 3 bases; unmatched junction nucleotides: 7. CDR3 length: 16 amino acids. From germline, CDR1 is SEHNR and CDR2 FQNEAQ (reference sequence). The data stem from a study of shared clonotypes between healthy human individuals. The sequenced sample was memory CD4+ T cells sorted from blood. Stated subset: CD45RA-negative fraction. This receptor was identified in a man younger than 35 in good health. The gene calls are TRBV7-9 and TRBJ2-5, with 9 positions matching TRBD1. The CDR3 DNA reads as TGTGCCAGCAGCTTAAAGTCGACAGGGGGTAAAGAGACCCAGTACTTC. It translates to CASSLKSTGGKETQYF. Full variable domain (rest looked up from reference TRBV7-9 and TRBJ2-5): DTGVSQNPRHKITKRGQNVTFRCDPISEHNRLYWYRQTLGQGPEFLTYFQNEAQLEKSRLLSDRFSAERPKGSFSTLEIQRTEQGDSAMYLCASSLKSTGGKETQYFGPGTRLLVL.